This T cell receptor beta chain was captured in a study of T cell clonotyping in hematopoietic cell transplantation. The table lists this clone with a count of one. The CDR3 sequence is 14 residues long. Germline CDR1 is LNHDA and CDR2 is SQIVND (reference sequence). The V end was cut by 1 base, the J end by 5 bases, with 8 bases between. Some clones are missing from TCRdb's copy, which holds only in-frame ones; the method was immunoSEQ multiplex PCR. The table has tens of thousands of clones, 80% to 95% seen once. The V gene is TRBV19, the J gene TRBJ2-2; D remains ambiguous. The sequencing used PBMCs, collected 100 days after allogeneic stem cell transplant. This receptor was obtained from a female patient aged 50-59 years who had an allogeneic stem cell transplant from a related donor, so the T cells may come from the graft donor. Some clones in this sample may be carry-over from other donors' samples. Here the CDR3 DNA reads TGTGCCAGTAGTATAGGGCACGGGACCGGGGAGCTGTTTTTT. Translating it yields CASSIGHGTGELFF.